Shown below are 16 T cell receptor beta chains from a single sample sequenced in a study of regulatory T cells in long-lasting Graves disease. Researchers made TCR beta libraries by using iRepertoire HTBI primers and running Arm-PCR on CDR3 regions. TCRdb re-called the multiplex PCR reads with MiXCR, one entry per CDR3 protein. In the table there are approximately 540,000 distinct CDR3 sequences, more than 10% of which are singletons. The time point denotes: newly diagnosed GD, antithyroid drugs for less than 3 months. The TCR library was made from RNA that had been extracted from PBMCs in TRIzol. The data were also submitted as part of a second study, on T cells in Graves' hyperthyroidism and ophthalmopathy.

This sample comprised peripheral blood mononuclear cells (PBMCs), obtained at new diagnosis, from a patient treated with antithyroid drugs. The source is a woman under 40 with Graves disease.

This clonotype was seen many times. The chain links TRBV7-2 to TRBJ1-6, with a weak D call TRBD1 (5 bases). The CDR3 totals 14 residues. Germline V CDR1 and CDR2: SGHTA, FQGNSA. Deletions cut 3 bases from V and 8 bases from J, with 11 bases between. The CDR3 nucleotides are TGTGCCAGCAGCTTGGGGGGGGGGTATTCACCCCTCCACTTT. This translates into CASSLGGGYSPLHF.

The V gene is TRBV9, the J gene TRBJ2-3; maybe TRBD1 (6 bases). Trimming cost V 3 bases and J 9 bases, with 14 bases left between them. The CDR3 spans 13 residues. Germline V gene data show CDR1 as SGDLS and CDR2 as YYNGEE. The CDR3 coding sequence is TGTGCCAGCAGCGACCAGGGGTTTGGGACGCAGTATTTT. This encodes CASSDQGFGTQYF.

This clonotype was seen many times. The chain employs TRBV29-1 and TRBJ1-2, with unresolved D. CDR1 is SQVTM, CDR2 ANQGSEA, per germline. The CDR3 contains 12 residues. V gave up 5 bases and J gave up 2 bases, with 9 bases separating them. The CDR3 sequence: CSVRAENYGYTF. The CDR3 coding sequence is TGCAGCGTTAGGGCGGAAAACTATGGCTACACCTTC.

This clonotype was recorded many times. The V gene is TRBV20-1, the J gene TRBJ1-3, with D unresolved. Trimming stripped 6 bases from V and 7 bases from J, with 19 bases between. CDR1 DFQATT and CDR2 SNEGSKA come from the germline V gene (reference sequence). This CDR3 is 14 amino acids long. Written as DNA, the CDR3 is TGCAGTGCCCTCATCCGGACCTCGGCCAACACCATATATTTT. It codes for CSALIRTSANTIYF.

The chain couples TRBV6-5 to TRBJ2-5; 10 bases are shared with TRBD2. CDR1 and CDR2 (germline): MNHEY, SVGAGI. The CDR3 sequence is 20 residues long. Unmatched junction bases numbered 20, after V lost 2 bases and J lost 5 bases. For the CDR3, the DNA is TGTGCCAGCAGTTACCAAATTGACGGACTAGCGGTTTATTTAGTGGAGACCCAGTACTTC. Its protein is CASSYQIDGLAVYLVETQYF.

The J gene is TRBJ2-3, the V gene TRBV5-1; D is possibly TRBD2 (6 bases). This CDR3 is built from 15 residues. Germline V gene lookup returns CDR1 SGHRS and CDR2 YFSETQ. Trimming took 1 base from V and 3 from J, leaving 12 bases between them. CDR3 sequence (DNA): TGCGCCAGCAGCTTGCCGGAGGGCGTAACAGATACGCAGTATTTT. Its protein product is CASSLPEGVTDTQYF.

The sample holds many counts of this clonotype. The chain has TRBV2 and TRBJ1-5, with a possible D match to TRBD1 (5 bases). The CDR3 spans 15 residues. Germline loops: CDR1 SNHLY, CDR2 FYNNEI. The V gene lost 5 bases and the J gene lost 4 bases, with 15 bases spanning the gap. In nucleotides, the CDR3 is TGTGCCAGCAGTTCGCGCGGGGGAGGGAATCAGCCCCAGCATTTT. Translation gives CASSSRGGGNQPQHF.

This clonotype was counted only a few times. The rearrangement uses TRBV6-1 and TRBJ1-1, with D hard to call. Between the trimmed V and J ends, which lost 10 bases and 4 bases, there was a span of 19 bases. The CDR3 contains 14 residues. Germline V lookup: CDR1 MNHNS, CDR2 SASEGT. The CDR3 is CATYTPGRSTEAFF. The CDR3 DNA sequence: TGTGCCACCTACACACCGGGCAGGAGCACTGAAGCTTTCTTT.

This clonotype was picked up many times. This chain joins TRBV28 and TRBJ1-2; no clear D gene. Germline CDR1 MDHEN, CDR2 SYDVKM. This CDR3 is 16 amino acids long. V was clipped by 5 bases and J by 3 bases, with 19 bases between them. The CDR3 region is CASSKVGSMWDYGYTF. CDR3 nucleotides: TGTGCCAGCAGTAAGGTGGGGAGCATGTGGGACTATGGCTACACCTTC.

This clonotype has a handful of counts. The rearrangement uses TRBV4-3 and TRBJ1-5; no clear D gene. Trimming cost V 0 bases and J 7 bases, with 10 bases left between them. Germline values: CDR1 LGHNA, CDR2 YSLEER. The CDR3 has 14 residues. As DNA, the CDR3 is TGCGCCAGCAGCCAAGACATCGGAAGGCAGCCCCAGCATTTT. It specifies CASSQDIGRQPQHF.

The sample holds many counts of this clonotype. V usage is TRBV12-3 or TRBV12-4 and J usage is TRBJ2-3; TRBD2 aligns across 10 bases. J gave up 5 bases and V 2 bases, and 16 bases lay outside the gene matches. The CDR3 totals 19 residues. The CDR3 spells CASSLKYPSSGRAIDTQYF. The CDR3 DNA follows: TGTGCCAGCAGTTTAAAATATCCGTCAAGCGGGAGGGCAATAGATACGCAGTATTTT.

In this sample, this clonotype turned up many times. The genes are TRBV18 and TRBJ1-1; D is unclear. The V end was cut by 3 bases, the J end by 1 base, with 9 bases between. Germline assignment: CDR1 KGHSH and CDR2 LQKENI. The CDR3 sequence is 14 residues long. CDR3 protein: CASSPSEGNTEAFF. The CDR3 DNA reads TGTGCCAGCTCACCGTCCGAGGGGAACACTGAAGCTTTCTTT.

This clonotype showed up many times. The rearrangement joins TRBV6-2 or TRBV6-3 to TRBJ1-1; D remains ambiguous. Germline values: CDR1 MNHEY, CDR2 SVGEGT. This CDR3 has 13 residues. V was trimmed by 4 bases and J by 2 bases, leaving 8 bases between them. The CDR3 DNA follows: TGTGCCAGCAGTTCCAGGCGTAACACTGAAGCTTTCTTT. Protein product: CASSSRRNTEAFF.

There are a few counts of this clonotype. This chain uses TRBV7-2 with TRBJ2-3; D call uncertain. The CDR3 spans 13 residues. Trimming left V 3 bases short and J 5 bases short, with 9 bases between. CDR1 SGHTA and CDR2 FQGNSA come from the germline V gene. The DNA of the CDR3 is TGTGCCAGCAGCTTCCTGTTGGGAGATACGCAGTATTTT. As protein: CASSFLLGDTQYF.

V and J are TRBV7-9 and TRBJ2-7; D possibly corresponds to TRBD1 (6 bases). V was clipped by 4 bases and J by 4 bases, with 8 bases between them. Germline CDR1 is SEHNR and CDR2 is FQNEAQ (reference sequence). This CDR3 region has 12 residues. The chain's CDR3 is CASSSGEYEQYF. The CDR3 DNA follows: TGTGCCAGCAGCTCAGGGGAATACGAGCAGTACTTC.

The rearrangement uses TRBV5-4 and TRBJ2-7; tentative D call: TRBD2 (6 bases). CDR3 size: 15 residues. Trimming left V 5 bases short and J 2 bases short, with 17 bases between. Germline CDR1 and CDR2: SGHNT and YYREEE (reference sequence). CDR3: CASRSAGPGPYEQYF. CDR3 coding DNA: TGTGCCAGCAGATCCGCGGGGCCCGGGCCCTACGAGCAGTACTTC.